The 19 T cell receptor beta chains reported below all come from one sample, sequenced in a study of human T cells and chemical hapten exposure. Time point meaning: pre-sensitization, week 0. The sample's treatment: therapeutic diphenylcyclopropenone sensitization with weekly scalp DPC. MiXCR was run by TCRdb on the RACE reads, yielding one entry per CDR3 protein. The sample includes 250,000 or so distinct CDR3 sequences, about 9% seen only once; the top ten take approximately 2.2%. Material: whole blood, obtained in connection with sensitization to the hapten diphenylcyclopropenone (DPC). The receptors were gathered from a woman aged 40-49 years with alopecia areata. Some clones in this sample may be carry-over from other donors' samples.

The chain recombines TRBV20-1 with TRBJ2-7; D gene unclear. This CDR3 comprises 15 residues. Looked up from germline, CDR1 is DFQATT and CDR2 is SNEGSKA (reference sequence). The V gene lost 0 bases and the J gene lost 4 bases, with 16 bases spanning the gap. CDR3 in DNA: TGCAGTGCTAGAGATCTCTCTGGGAAGATGTACGAGCAGTACTTC. It yields the protein CSARDLSGKMYEQYF.

In its sample, this clonotype was seen many times. The chain joins TRBV7-2 to TRBJ2-5, with D possibly matching TRBD1 (5 bases). The CDR3 covers 16 residues. V gave up 4 bases and J gave up 5 bases, with 20 bases separating them. Germline CDR1 and CDR2: SGHTA and FQGNSA. The chain's CDR3 is CASSSRGRTLAETQYF. CDR3 DNA sequence: TGTGCCAGCAGCTCTAGGGGCCGCACTCTGGCGGAGACCCAGTACTTC. The whole variable domain, remainder taken from reference TRBV7-2 and TRBJ2-5, is GAGVSQSPSNKVTEKGKDVELRCDPISGHTALYWYRQSLGQGLEFLIYFQGNSAPDKSGLPSDRFSAERTGGSVSTLTIQRTQQEDSAVYLCASSSRGRTLAETQYFGPGTRLLVL.

This clonotype was observed a handful of times. The rearrangement uses TRBV6-2 or TRBV6-3 and TRBJ1-1; D gene unclear. V was trimmed by 2 bases and J by 5 bases, leaving 9 bases between them. CDR3 size: 13 residues. The germline gives CDR1 MNHEY, CDR2 SVGEGT. Here the CDR3 reads CASSYLGITEAFF. Here the CDR3 DNA reads TGTGCCAGCAGTTACCTAGGTATTACTGAAGCTTTCTTT.

There are a few counts of this clonotype. The chain is built from TRBV9 and TRBJ1-1; D unresolved. The CDR3 sequence is 14 residues long. In germline, CDR1 is SGDLS, CDR2 YYNGEE. The V and J ends lost 0 bases and 5 bases respectively, with 11 bases between them. The CDR3 nucleotides read TGTGCCAGCAGCGTAGGAAGTTTGGGAACTGAAGCTTTCTTT. The encoded protein is CASSVGSLGTEAFF.

The chain recombines TRBV6-2 or TRBV6-3 with TRBJ1-5; D is possibly TRBD1 (5 bases). Germline CDR1 reads MNHEY; CDR2 reads SVGEGT. The CDR3 has 15 amino acids. Trimming left V 9 bases short and J 3 bases short, with 18 bases between. As DNA, the CDR3 is TGTGCCAGTACAAAAGAGGGGTCCTTCAATCAGCCCCAGCATTTT. This codes for CASTKEGSFNQPQHF.

A few counts support this clonotype. The chain carries TRBV28 and TRBJ1-2; 7 bases are shared with TRBD1. After removal of 6 bases from V and 4 bases from J, the junction contained 14 bases not matched to a gene. This CDR3 contains 16 residues. CDR1 and CDR2 (germline): MDHEN, SYDVKM. CDR3 residues: CASSPEERGRVYGYTF. In nucleotides, the CDR3 is TGTGCCAGCAGCCCCGAGGAAAGGGGGCGCGTCTATGGCTACACCTTC.

This clonotype has only a few counts. The rearrangement uses TRBV27 and TRBJ2-7; weak D call: TRBD2 (6 bases). The CDR3 totals 17 residues. Between the trimmed V and J ends, which lost 5 bases and 0 bases, there was a span of 20 bases. CDR1 is MNHEY, CDR2 SMNVEV, per germline (reference sequence). The CDR3 loop reads CASSALQEGVSSYEQYF. DNA of the CDR3: TGTGCCAGCAGTGCACTTCAGGAGGGAGTTAGCTCCTACGAGCAGTACTTC.

This chain links TRBV12-3 or TRBV12-4 with TRBJ1-5; possibly TRBD1 for D (6 bases). The V end was cut by 7 bases, the J end by 1 base, with 11 bases between. CDR3 length: 14 amino acids. CDR3 protein: CASTMGGSNQPQHF. The DNA of the CDR3 is TGTGCCAGCACCATGGGGGGCAGCAATCAGCCCCAGCATTTT.

J is TRBJ2-6 and V is TRBV6-5; D remains ambiguous. This CDR3 has 17 residues. Looked up from germline, CDR1 is MNHEY and CDR2 is SVGAGI. The V end lost 5 bases, the J end lost 0 bases, and 14 bases lay between the germline ends. The CDR3 DNA is TGTGCCAGCAGTCGGCAGCACCGCGTCTCTGGGGCCAACGTCCTGACTTTC. It encodes CASSRQHRVSGANVLTF.

V gene TRBV7-6 combines with J gene TRBJ1-5; D ambiguous. V gave up 2 bases and J gave up 7 bases, with 12 bases separating them. The CDR3 length is 14 residues. Germline V CDR1 and CDR2: SGHVS, FNYEAQ. As DNA, the CDR3 is TGTGCCAGCAGCTTAATAGTAGTACGGCAGCCCCAGCATTTT. It codes for CASSLIVVRQPQHF.

The chain couples TRBV10-3 to TRBJ2-1; unclear D gene. This CDR3 contains 14 residues. The germline V gene encodes CDR1 ENHRY and CDR2 SYGVKD. V was pared by 0 bases and J by 6 bases, with 9 bases between. CDR3 sequence (DNA): TGTGCCATCAGTGAGTCGAACGGGCCCAATGAGCAGTTCTTC. Protein: CAISESNGPNEQFF.

This sequence joins TRBV28 and TRBJ2-5, with 12 bases fitting TRBD2. The V and J ends lost 4 bases and 6 bases, in that order; junction bases with no gene match: 6. CDR3 length: 15 amino acids. Germline loops: CDR1 MDHEN, CDR2 SYDVKM. This CDR3 is CASSSLTSGRQTQYF. The CDR3 coding sequence is TGTGCCAGCAGTTCCTTGACTAGCGGGAGACAGACCCAGTACTTC.

This clonotype was counted between two and nine times. The chain couples TRBV6-6 to TRBJ2-3, with 9 bases lining up with TRBD2. CDR1 and CDR2 from the germline V gene are MNHNY and SVGAGI (reference sequence). This CDR3 contains 16 residues. V lost 2 bases and J lost 2; bases outside the gene matches: 5. CDR3 in amino acids: CASSYGGRVHTDTQYF. The CDR3 DNA reads TGTGCCAGCAGTTACGGCGGGAGGGTCCACACAGATACGCAGTATTTT.

This clonotype was detected many times. The chain links TRBV2 to TRBJ2-5; tentatively, D is TRBD2 (5 bases). Trimming took 7 bases from V and 0 from J, leaving 15 bases between them. The CDR3 is made up of 15 amino acids. Germline-derived CDR1 and CDR2 are SNHLY and FYNNEI. The CDR3 coding sequence is TGTGCCAGCAACTCCGGGAACTATTACCAAGAGACCCAGTACTTC. It encodes CASNSGNYYQETQYF.

This clonotype has only a few counts. The rearrangement joins TRBV9 to TRBJ2-3; D might be TRBD1 or TRBD2, each matching 6 bases. V lost 3 bases and J lost 3, with 14 bases in between. CDR1 and CDR2 from the germline V gene are SGDLS and YYNGEE. There are 15 residues in the CDR3. CDR3 amino acids: CASSAPGARTDTQYF. In DNA form, the CDR3 reads TGTGCCAGCAGCGCCCCGGGGGCCCGGACAGATACGCAGTATTTT. Variable domain in full (rest from reference TRBV9 and TRBJ2-3): DSGVTQTPKHLITATGQRVTLRCSPRSGDLSVYWYQQSLDQGLQFLIQYYNGEERAKGNILERFSAQQFPDLHSELNLSSLELGDSALYFCASSAPGARTDTQYFGPGTRLTVL.

The V and J genes are TRBV12-3 or TRBV12-4 and TRBJ1-1; D not resolved. V gave up 6 bases and J gave up 3 bases, with 17 bases separating them. The CDR3 has 15 residues. CDR3 in amino acids: CASRPDHLRDTEAFF. The CDR3 region has the DNA TGTGCCAGCAGACCAGACCACTTAAGGGACACTGAAGCTTTCTTT.

This clonotype was observed at least ten times. This chain connects TRBV27 to TRBJ2-6; D is possibly TRBD1 (6 bases). CDR1 and CDR2 (germline): MNHEY, SMNVEV (reference sequence). This CDR3 contains 14 residues. V lost 9 bases to trimming and J lost 0 bases, with 9 bases between them. Here the CDR3 DNA reads TGTGCCAGTACAGGGTACTCTGGGGCCAACGTCCTGACTTTC. Translation gives CASTGYSGANVLTF.

This clonotype has at least ten counts. The chain joins TRBV10-3 to TRBJ2-5; maybe TRBD1 (6 bases). The CDR3 spans 14 residues. V dropped 4 bases and J dropped 2 bases, with 11 bases sitting between them. Germline V gene data show CDR1 as ENHRY and CDR2 as SYGVKD. As DNA, the CDR3 is TGTGCCATCAGTGTCCAGGGGCGGCAAGAGACCCAGTACTTC. This translates into CAISVQGRQETQYF.

A few counts support this clonotype. The chain combines TRBV20-1 with TRBJ2-3; no reliable D call. This CDR3 spans 13 amino acids. Deletions cut 6 bases from V and 4 bases from J, with 14 bases between. The germline CDR1 and CDR2 sequences are DFQATT and SNEGSKA (reference sequence). The CDR3 bases are TGCAGTGCCGAGACCGTGGGCCCAGATACGCAGTATTTT. Its protein product is CSAETVGPDTQYF.